These 15 T cell receptor beta chains came from one sample sequenced in a study of spatial heterogeneity in lung cancer. The study's findings and limits: It was found that expanded intratumoral alpha and beta TCR counts tracked tumor mutation counts.

Time point: sample taken at primary tumor resection. TCRdb used MiXCR to reprocess the 5' RACE reads, holding one entry per CDR3 protein. Among roughly 8,400 distinct CDR3 sequences listed, 12% were seen once. Which antigens these TCRs recognize remains unknown. Sequenced material: lung tumor tissue, taken at surgery. The receptor set was obtained from a male donor with early-stage non-small cell lung cancer.

This clonotype was counted ten times or more. The gene calls are TRBV5-6 and TRBJ2-5; no clear D. CDR1 and CDR2 (germline): SGHDT, YYEEEE. The CDR3 has 11 amino acids. V was cut by 3 bases and J by 4 bases, with 4 bases left in between. CDR3 sequence reads: CASSSRETQYF. The CDR3 DNA is TGTGCCAGCAGCTCCCGAGAGACCCAGTACTTC.

The chain joins TRBV11-2 to TRBJ2-4; D uncertain. The CDR3 loop spans 12 amino acids. From germline, CDR1 is SGHAT and CDR2 FQNNGV. The V end was cut by 2 bases, the J end by 4 bases, with 3 bases between. In nucleotides, the CDR3 is TGTGCCAGCAGCTTAACGAAAAACATTCAGTACTTC. It encodes CASSLTKNIQYF.

At least ten counts were recorded for this clonotype. This chain joins TRBV12-3 or TRBV12-4 and TRBJ2-3, with D maybe TRBD1 (6 bases). Trimming removed 5 bases at V and 2 bases at J, with 14 bases between. The CDR3 has 15 residues. CDR3 coding DNA: TGTGCCAGCAGTCCACAGGGAATACTCACAGATACGCAGTATTTT. Amino acids: CASSPQGILTDTQYF.

The chain is built from TRBV7-2 and TRBJ2-3; TRBD1 matches at 10 bases. V was pared by 4 bases and J by 4 bases, with 8 bases of the junction left unmatched. This CDR3 has 16 amino acids. Germline CDR1 SGHTA, CDR2 FQGNSA. The CDR3 DNA reads as TGTGCCAGCAGCTCCCGGGACAGGGGATGGGCAGATACGCAGTATTTT. It translates to CASSSRDRGWADTQYF.

This clonotype is medium-sized. The chain joins TRBV11-2 to TRBJ2-7; D gene unclear. Germline V lookup: CDR1 SGHAT, CDR2 FQNNGV. This CDR3 contains 14 residues. V lost 1 base and J 2 bases, leaving 9 bases between the germline ends. The CDR3 DNA reads TGTGCCAGCAGCTTAGGTCCGGGTACCTACGAGCAGTACTTC. Residues: CASSLGPGTYEQYF.

The chain couples TRBV6-6 to TRBJ2-3; 8 bases agree with TRBD2. Trimming cost V 2 bases and J 6 bases; bases outside gene matches: 10. The germline V gene encodes CDR1 MNHNY and CDR2 SVGAGI (reference sequence). The CDR3 is 16 amino acids. CDR3 coding DNA: TGTGCCAGCAGTTACCCAGGCGGGGGGAGCCTCGATACGCAGTATTTT. It specifies CASSYPGGGSLDTQYF.

This clonotype showed up many times. The J gene is TRBJ2-1, the V gene TRBV11-2; TRBD2 is a possible D gene (6 bases). V lost 1 base to trimming and J lost 7 bases, with 8 bases between them. The germline V gene has CDR1 SGHAT and CDR2 FQNNGV. The CDR3 totals 13 residues. The CDR3 here is CASSLGRGNEQFF. CDR3 nucleotide sequence: TGTGCCAGCAGCTTAGGACGGGGGAATGAGCAGTTCTTC.

This clonotype was recorded many times. The chain combines TRBV12-3 or TRBV12-4 with TRBJ1-1; D is undetermined. V was shortened by 1 base and J by 10 bases, with 7 bases between the two germline ends. This CDR3 is built from 11 residues. For the CDR3, the DNA is TGTGCCAGCAGTTTAGGGCAGAGAGCTTTCTTT. Protein: CASSLGQRAFF.

This clonotype has a count of ten or more. The chain uses TRBV13 and TRBJ2-6; D call uncertain. The germline V gene has CDR1 PRHDT and CDR2 FYEKMQ (reference sequence). The ends were cut back, 5 bases at V and 4 bases at J, with 12 bases in the middle. This CDR3 spans 15 amino acids. CDR3 loop: CASSPKGLGANVLTF. CDR3 sequence (DNA): TGTGCCAGCAGCCCTAAAGGGCTCGGGGCCAACGTCCTGACTTTC.

In its sample, this clonotype was seen many times. The chain is built from TRBV5-1 and TRBJ2-7, with 12 bases that match TRBD2. This CDR3 is built from 15 residues. Trimming removed 4 bases from V and 5 bases from J; junction bases left unmatched: 7. CDR1 is SGHRS, CDR2 YFSETQ, per germline. CDR3 sequence (DNA): TGCGCCAGCAGCACTCTCGGACTAGCGGGGAACGAGCAGTACTTC. Encoded protein: CASSTLGLAGNEQYF.

This clonotype was counted at least ten times. This sequence joins TRBV20-1 and TRBJ2-7, with a tentative D call TRBD1 (6 bases). The CDR3 length is 11 residues. V dropped 6 bases and J dropped 3 bases, with 9 bases sitting between them. Germline CDR1 DFQATT, CDR2 SNEGSKA (reference sequence). In DNA, the CDR3 is TGCAGTGCCCAAGGGGGCTACGAGCAGTACTTC. Its protein is CSAQGGYEQYF.

Relative to its sample, this clonotype is medium-sized. The V call is TRBV5-1, the J call TRBJ2-3, with 8 bases aligning to TRBD2. The CDR3 runs to 16 residues. V gave up 0 bases and J gave up 5 bases; unmatched junction bases: 8. Germline V gives CDR1 SGHRS, CDR2 YFSETQ. CDR3 nucleotide sequence: TGCGCCAGCAGCTTGGCCCCGGGGGGGCGAGAAGATACGCAGTATTTT. Its protein is CASSLAPGGREDTQYF.

The rearrangement links TRBV11-3 to TRBJ1-1; 7 bases agree with TRBD1. The germline V gene encodes CDR1 SGHNT and CDR2 YENEEA. The CDR3 extends over 16 amino acids. With 4 bases clipped from V and 1 base from J, the junction kept 9 bases outside the gene matches. The CDR3 is CASSSAGTAGNTEAFF. The CDR3 DNA follows: TGTGCCAGCAGCTCCGCCGGGACAGCCGGGAACACTGAAGCTTTCTTT. Full variable domain (remainder filled in from reference TRBV11-3 and TRBJ1-1): EAGVVQSPRYKIIEKKQPVAFWCNPISGHNTLYWYLQNLGQGPELLIRYENEEAVDDSQLPKDRFSAERLKGVDSTLKIQPAELGDSAVYLCASSSAGTAGNTEAFFGQGTRLTVV.

The chain carries TRBV18 and TRBJ2-3; the D is unclear. CDR3 size: 12 residues. Trimming took 2 bases from V and 2 from J, leaving 2 bases between them. CDR1 is KGHSH and CDR2 is LQKENI in the germline V gene. CDR3 protein: CASSPSTDTQYF. In DNA, the CDR3 is TGTGCCAGCTCACCATCCACAGATACGCAGTATTTT.

This clonotype is classed as medium-sized. This chain connects TRBV25-1 to TRBJ1-3; D is uncertain. The CDR3 loop spans 12 amino acids. CDR1 and CDR2 from the germline V gene are MGHDK and SYGVNS. Trimming shortened V by 4 bases and J by 5 bases, and 6 bases separated the two germline ends. CDR3 sequence reads: CASSGVRNTIYF. The CDR3 DNA is TGTGCCAGCAGTGGTGTTCGAAACACCATATATTTT. The full variable domain, in which reference TRBV25-1 and TRBJ1-3 provide the parts outside the CDR3, is EADIYQTPRYLVIGTGKKITLECSQTMGHDKMYWYQQDPGMELHLIHYSYGVNSTEKGDLSSESTVSRIRTEHFPLTLESARPSHTSQYLCASSGVRNTIYFGEGSWLTVV.